The 14 T cell receptor beta chains listed next were all sequenced from one sample in a study of T cell responses to AZD1222 COVID-19 vaccine. This table comes from immunoSEQ multiplex PCR, and its TCRdb copy is limited to in-frame clones, with some not included. The table lists 120,000 to 150,000 clones, around 83% of them singletons. The sample here was peripheral blood, taken on day 0 of MenACWY control vaccination. These receptors came from an adult in good health.

V and J are TRBV6-4 and TRBJ2-5; 9 nucleotides line up with TRBD2. CDR1 MRHNA and CDR2 SNTAGT come from the germline V gene. The length of the CDR3 is 13 residues. Trimming removed 8 bases from V and 5 bases from J; junction bases left unmatched: 6. The CDR3 DNA sequence: TGTGCCAGCTTGTTAGCGGGGGTGGAGACCCAGTACTTC. It yields the protein CASLLAGVETQYF.

J is TRBJ1-2 and V is TRBV5-1; D may be TRBD1 (5 bases). The CDR3 extends over 15 amino acids. Trimming stripped 2 bases from V and 8 bases from J, with 19 bases between. The germline V gene has CDR1 SGHRS and CDR2 YFSETQ. The CDR3 loop reads CASSFSQGANEGYTF. For the CDR3, the DNA is TGCGCCAGCAGCTTTAGTCAGGGAGCTAATGAGGGCTACACCTTC. The full variable domain, in which reference TRBV5-1 and TRBJ1-2 provide the parts outside the CDR3, is KAGVTQTPRYLIKTRGQQVTLSCSPISGHRSVSWYQQTPGQGLQFLFEYFSETQRNKGNFPGRFSGRQFSNSRSEMNVSTLELGDSALYLCASSFSQGANEGYTFGSGTRLTVV.

This clone was detected a few times. This chain uses TRBV12-5 with TRBJ1-5; 8 bases are shared with TRBD1. Germline-derived CDR1 and CDR2 are LGHNT and FRNRAP. CDR3 length equals 13 residues. Trimming at V came to 6 bases and at J to 10 bases, leaving 8 bases not matched to a gene. The CDR3 coding sequence is TGTGCTAGTGGGGAGACAGGGGTACAACCCCAGCATTTT. This encodes CASGETGVQPQHF.

V and J are TRBV5-1 and TRBJ1-2, with 8 bases identical to TRBD1. The CDR3 is 13 residues long. Trimming removed 2 bases from V and 9 bases from J; junction bases left unmatched: 6. Germline CDR1 and CDR2: SGHRS and YFSETQ. The CDR3 here is CASSFGQGERYTF. DNA of the CDR3: TGCGCCAGCAGCTTTGGACAGGGAGAGCGCTACACCTTC.

This chain connects TRBV14 to TRBJ2-5; D uncertain. The V gene lost 1 base and the J gene lost 0 bases, with 9 bases spanning the gap. This CDR3 contains 15 residues. CDR1 and CDR2 (germline): SGHDN, FVKESK. CDR3 nucleotide sequence: TGTGCCAGCAGCCAAGGCTATCCAGACCAAGAGACCCAGTACTTC. As protein: CASSQGYPDQETQYF.

The gene calls are TRBV6-5 and TRBJ1-1; 9 bases align to TRBD1. CDR1 and CDR2 from the germline V gene are MNHEY and SVGAGI. Germline trimming cut 0 bases from V and 5 bases from J; bases unmatched to any gene: 7. The CDR3 consists of 16 residues. The CDR3 region is CASSYSQGAGGTEAFF. The CDR3 coding sequence is TGTGCCAGCAGTTACTCACAGGGGGCCGGTGGGACTGAAGCTTTCTTT.

J is TRBJ2-5 and V is TRBV5-1; maybe TRBD2 (6 bases). CDR3 length: 19 residues. Trimming took 0 bases from V and 5 from J, leaving 26 bases between them. Per germline, CDR1 SGHRS and CDR2 YFSETQ. The CDR3 DNA follows: TGCGCCAGCAGCTTGGTTCCCTCTAGCGAGGCATGGATGGAGGAGACCCAGTACTTC. This encodes CASSLVPSSEAWMEETQYF.

This chain links TRBV4-1 with TRBJ1-3; D remains ambiguous. This CDR3 is 15 amino acids long. V was pared by 2 bases and J by 0 bases, with 8 bases between. The germline V gene has CDR1 MGHRA and CDR2 YSYEKL. The CDR3 bases are TGCGCCAGCAGCCAACGGGAAAACTCTGGAAACACCATATATTTT. It is translated as CASSQRENSGNTIYF.

The chain has TRBV24-1 and TRBJ2-2, with TRBD2 matching over 7 bases. Looked up from germline, CDR1 is KGHDR and CDR2 is SFDVKD. The V segment lost 5 bases and the J segment 4 bases; nucleotides outside the gene matches: 3. The CDR3 loop spans 14 amino acids. CDR3 nucleotide sequence: TGTGCCACCAGTGGGGACTATCTCACCGGGGAGCTGTTTTTT. Translation gives CATSGDYLTGELFF.

The V gene is TRBV10-3, the J gene TRBJ1-1; tentatively, D is TRBD1 (5 bases). Germline V gene lookup returns CDR1 ENHRY and CDR2 SYGVKD. The CDR3 spans 14 residues. The germline V and J ends were trimmed by 0 bases and 3 bases, with 8 bases remaining between them. CDR3 amino acids: CAISESVGDTEAFF. For the CDR3, the DNA is TGTGCCATCAGTGAGTCTGTAGGGGACACTGAAGCTTTCTTT.

CDR3 bases: TGCGCCAGCAGCTTGGCGACAGGGTTTGGAAACACCATATATTTT. This translates into CASSLATGFGNTIYF. This rearrangement joins TRBV5-1 to TRBJ1-3, with 7 nucleotides matching TRBD1. Looked up from germline, CDR1 is SGHRS and CDR2 is YFSETQ. This CDR3 has 15 residues. V shed 0 bases, J shed 3 bases, and the junction held 3 bases outside the gene matches.

The chain combines TRBV6-5 with TRBJ1-3; D gene ambiguous. This CDR3 spans 13 amino acids. V was trimmed by 6 bases and J by 2 bases, leaving 8 bases between them. Germline V CDR1 and CDR2: MNHEY, SVGAGI. CDR3 amino acids: CASRQSTGNTIYF. Written as DNA, the CDR3 is TGTGCCAGCAGACAGTCTACTGGAAACACCATATATTTT.

The chain joins TRBV27 to TRBJ2-7; maybe TRBD2 (7 bases). This CDR3 has 16 residues. Germline V gene lookup returns CDR1 MNHEY and CDR2 SMNVEV (reference sequence). V was cut by 5 bases and J by 1 base, with 18 bases left in between. CDR3 in amino acids: CASSAWGGSFSYEQYF. DNA for the CDR3: TGTGCCAGCAGTGCCTGGGGGGGCAGCTTTTCCTACGAGCAGTACTTC.

This chain joins TRBV5-1 and TRBJ1-6; 10 bases agree with TRBD1. The CDR3 runs 17 residues. From germline, CDR1 is SGHRS and CDR2 YFSETQ. Germline trimming cut 0 bases from V and 10 bases from J; bases unmatched to any gene: 10. CDR3 region: CASSLDSGTGAFSPLHF. In nucleotides, the CDR3 is TGCGCCAGCAGCTTGGATTCCGGGACAGGGGCCTTCTCACCCCTCCACTTT.